These 2 T cell receptor beta chains share one sample of origin, sequenced in a study of T cell responses to AZD1222 COVID-19 vaccine. Profiled with immunoSEQ multiplex PCR; TCRdb holds only in-frame clones, not every one. This sample yields approximately 150,000 clones, of which just over 90% are seen a single time; 1% to 1.5% belongs to the top ten. The sequenced sample was peripheral blood, obtained 28 days after the second AZD1222 dose. Receptor source: an adult who received the AZD1222 COVID-19 vaccine.

The CDR3 region is CASSLTGGWGYTF. The CDR3 DNA sequence: TGTGCCAGCAGTTTGACGGGGGGTTGGGGCTACACCTTC. V is TRBV12-3 or TRBV12-4 and J is TRBJ1-2; possible D gene TRBD1, 5 bases. The V gene lost 3 bases and the J gene lost 8 bases, with 13 bases spanning the gap. The CDR3 extends over 13 amino acids.

The genes are TRBV5-3 and TRBJ1-5; weak D call: TRBD1 (5 bases). TRBV5-3 is an ORF, with its function uncertain. This CDR3 is 17 amino acids long. V was cut by 1 base and J by 3 bases, with 17 bases left in between. The CDR3 spells CARSLRRRGSVNQPQHF. For the CDR3, the DNA is TGTGCCAGAAGCTTGCGAAGAAGGGGATCGGTCAATCAGCCCCAGCATTTT.